Listed below are T cell receptor beta chains from one sample, sequenced in a study of T cell responses to AZD1222 COVID-19 vaccine. Generated by immunoSEQ multiplex PCR, the TCRdb table keeps only in-frame clones and is missing some. This table has just over 80,000 clones, around 90% appearing once. This material consisted of peripheral blood, taken on day 0 of AZD1222 vaccination. Receptors were obtained from an adult in good health. CDR3s include the opening cysteine and the closing phenylalanine or tryptophan. A D gene is named only where the DNA matches it firmly. Expanded clones are given a class, and other clones once, few, many or no size at all.

>TRBJ2-1|TRBV7-9|-|TRBD2
TGTGCCAGCAGCGGGACTAGCGGGGGGCCTGAGCAGTTCTTC
CASSGTSGGPEQFF
>TRBJ2-7|TRBV24-1|-|-
TGTGCCACCAGCGACACCGGGACCACCTACGAGCAGTACTTC
CATSDTGTTYEQYF
>TRBJ2-7|TRBV7-2|once|TRBD1
TGTGCCAGCAGCTTAGGTGGCAGGGGGCGCACCTACGAGCAGTACTTC
CASSLGGRGRTYEQYF
>TRBJ2-7|TRBV30|-|-
TGTGCCTGGACACGTGGCTACGAGCAGTACTTC
CAWTRGYEQYF
>TRBJ1-1|TRBV25-1|-|TRBD1
TGTGCCAGCAGTGACAGGGGGCACACTGAAGCTTTCTTT
CASSDRGHTEAFF
>TRBJ2-3|TRBV5-1|-|TRBD1
TGCGCCAGCAGCGGGCTAGACAGGGAAAGGGATACGCAGTATTTT
CASSGLDRERDTQYF
>TRBJ2-5|TRBV7-6|once|-
TGTGCCAGCAGTCAATCCGGGGCAAAAGGAGAGACCCAGTACTTC
CASSQSGAKGETQYF
>TRBJ1-3|TRBV13|-|TRBD1
TGTGCCAGCAGCGCCATTTCAGGGGGCGCAAAAGGAAACACCATATATTTT
CASSAISGGAKGNTIYF
>TRBJ1-1|TRBV14|-|TRBD1
TGTGCCAGCAGCCAAATTTTCCGGCGAAACAGGGGTGACACTGAAGCTTTCTTT
CASSQIFRRNRGDTEAFF
>TRBJ1-2|TRBV7-2|-|TRBD1
TGTGCCAGCAGCCCTCCCGGACAGGCTTTCTATGGCTACACCTTC
CASSPPGQAFYGYTF
>TRBJ2-1|TRBV7-6|-|-
TGTGCCAGCAGCTTAGCCGGGAGCCCCTTCAATGAGCAGTTCTTC
CASSLAGSPFNEQFF
>TRBJ2-2|TRBV5-1|-|TRBD2
TGCGCCAGCAGCTCCGGACTAGCGGGGGGTCACACCGGGGAGCTGTTTTTT
CASSSGLAGGHTGELFF
>TRBJ2-7|TRBV7-2|-|TRBD1
TGTGCCAGCAGCTCCCGGACAGGGGCCTACGAGCAGTACTTC
CASSSRTGAYEQYF
>TRBJ1-3|TRBV7-3|-|TRBD1
TGTGCCAGCAGCTTTGGACAGGGGGCTTCTGGAAACACCATATATTTT
CASSFGQGASGNTIYF
>TRBJ2-7|TRBV18|few|-
TGTGCCAGCTCTCCTGACACCGGGTACGAGCAGTACTTC
CASSPDTGYEQYF
>TRBJ2-3|TRBV6-4|-|TRBD2
TGTGCCAGCAGTGAGACAACTAGCGCAGATACGCAGTATTTT
CASSETTSADTQYF
>TRBJ2-1|TRBV7-6|-|-
TGTGCCAGCAGCTCGGTGGCCAGGAGCGCCTACAATGAGCAGTTCTTC
CASSSVARSAYNEQFF
>TRBJ1-2|TRBV5-5|once|-
TGTGCCAGCAGCTTGTTCAGAAACACAAACGGCTACACCTTC
CASSLFRNTNGYTF
>TRBJ1-1|TRBV3-1/TRBV3-2|-|-
TGTGCCAGCAGCCCTCGTCGAACTGGGGGCACTGAAGCTTTCTTT
CASSPRRTGGTEAFF
>TRBJ1-1|TRBV5-1|-|-
TGCGCCAGCAGCCGAGGCGGGGGGTCGGTTACTGAAGCTTTCTTT
CASSRGGGSVTEAFF
>TRBJ2-7|TRBV15|-|-
TGTGCCACCAGCAGAGGCGCGTTAAAAAACTACGAGCAGTACTTC
CATSRGALKNYEQYF
>TRBJ1-2|TRBV7-2|-|-
TGTGCCAGCAGCTTAGTTGGGGCGGCGGGTGGCTACACCTTC
CASSLVGAAGGYTF
>TRBJ1-3|TRBV9|-|-
TGTGCCAGCAGCGAAACGATCTCTGGAAACACCATATATTTT
CASSETISGNTIYF
>TRBJ1-1|TRBV7-9|-|-
TGTGCCAGCAGCTTACTGACAGTAAACACTGAAGCTTTCTTT
CASSLLTVNTEAFF
>TRBJ1-3|TRBV7-9|-|-
TGTGCCAGCAGCTTAGGTGGCTCGCGGAACACCATATATTTT
CASSLGGSRNTIYF
>TRBJ2-4|TRBV4-1|-|-
TGCGCCAGCAGCCAAGAAGGACAGCGTCTTCTCTATCTAGCCAAAAACATTCAGTACTTC
CASSQEGQRLLYLAKNIQYF
>TRBJ1-1|TRBV5-1|-|TRBD1
TGCGCCAGCAGCCGTACGGGACAGGGTTTGGTTTCTGAAGCTTTCTTT
CASSRTGQGLVSEAFF
>TRBJ1-1|TRBV9|few|TRBD1
TGTGCCAGCAGCGTAAACCCGGCATCACCAGGGGGCTTACTGAACACTGAAGCTTTCTTT
CASSVNPASPGGLLNTEAFF
>TRBJ1-2|TRBV7-2|-|-
TGTGCCAGCAGCTTAGCAAGTGACCCCTACTATGGCTACACCTTC
CASSLASDPYYGYTF
>TRBJ1-6|TRBV7-3|-|-
TGTGCCAGCAGCTTAAATCCAGGGAGTAATTCACCCCTCCACTTT
CASSLNPGSNSPLHF
>TRBJ1-1|TRBV11-2|-|-
TGTGCCAGCAGCTTAGAGGGGCAGCTGGGGTACACTGAAGCTTTCTTT
CASSLEGQLGYTEAFF
>TRBJ2-2|TRBV10-3|-|-
TGTGCCGTGGGTAGAGGGTCGGACACCGGGGAGCTGTTTTTT
CAVGRGSDTGELFF
>TRBJ1-3|TRBV19|-|-
TGTGCCAGTAGTGAGAGGGACTCTGGAAACACCATATATTTT
CASSERDSGNTIYF
>TRBJ1-2|TRBV4-1|-|-
TGCGCCAGCAGCCAAGATACAGGCGGGGGGTATGGCTACACCTTC
CASSQDTGGGYGYTF
>TRBJ1-6|TRBV4-3|few|-
TGCGCCAGCAGCCAAGATCGGGTAGCGGGTTCACCCCTCCACTTT
CASSQDRVAGSPLHF
>TRBJ1-6|TRBV14|-|-
TGTGCCAGCAGCCCCCTGGGGAAATCACCCCTCCACTTT
CASSPLGKSPLHF
>TRBJ2-5|TRBV10-2|-|TRBD2
TGCGCCAGCAGTGAGTTGACTAGCGGGGGGGAGACCCAGTACTTC
CASSELTSGGETQYF
>TRBJ2-1|TRBV20-1|-|-
TGCAGTGCTACTGGGGCCCATGAGCAGTTCTTC
CSATGAHEQFF
>TRBJ1-5|TRBV5-5|-|-
TGTGCCAGCAGCTTCGATCCGGGACGTCGGGTGCCCCAGCATTTT
CASSFDPGRRVPQHF
>TRBJ1-4|TRBV15|-|-
TGTGCCACCAGCAGAGAACATCAGGATAATGAAAAACTGTTTTTT
CATSREHQDNEKLFF
>TRBJ1-4|TRBV28|-|-
TGTGCCAGCAAGGGTACGCTTGCGAGTAATGAAAAACTGTTTTTT
CASKGTLASNEKLFF
>TRBJ2-3|TRBV6-5|once|-
TGTGCCAGCAGTTACTCGGGCTTGAGCGATACGCAGTATTTT
CASSYSGLSDTQYF
>TRBJ1-6|TRBV12-3/TRBV12-4|-|-
TGTGCCAGCAGTTCTGACGGTTCACCCCTCCACTTT
CASSSDGSPLHF
>TRBJ1-1|TRBV6-1|few|-
TGTGCCAGCAGTGAATACGTATCCCCTGAAGCTTTCTTT
CASSEYVSPEAFF
>TRBJ2-7|TRBV3-1/TRBV3-2|once|TRBD1
TGTGCCAGCAGCCAAATAACCGGGACAGGGTACTACGAGCAGTACTTC
CASSQITGTGYYEQYF
>TRBJ1-1|TRBV10-2|-|-
TGCGCCAGCAGGGGGGGGGCCAACACTGAAGCTTTCTTT
CASRGGANTEAFF
>TRBJ2-1|TRBV27|-|-
TGTGCCAGCAGTTTATGGGATGAGCAGTTCTTC
CASSLWDEQFF
>TRBJ2-7|TRBV11-2|-|TRBD2
TGTGCCAGCAGCTTAGGGACTAGGACCAACGAGCAGTACTTC
CASSLGTRTNEQYF